Listed below are T cell receptor beta chains from one sample, sequenced in a study of cytomegalovirus exposure and HLA in healthy donors. Sequencing was performed with immunoSEQ multiplex PCR; in TCRdb, only in-frame clones are kept and a portion is missing. This table has some 110,000 clones, 86% appearing once. The sequencing sample was made of PBMCs. The receptors were gathered from a man between 18 and 29 years old in good health and CMV-seronegative. Both conserved end residues are part of each CDR3. D genes are given only for firm matches. A clone size is listed for some rows: how often the clone was seen (once, few, many), or a class if it is expanded.

clone size: -; J gene: TRBJ2-1; V gene: TRBV7-9; D gene: TRBD2; CDR3 DNA: TGTGCCAGCAGCCGGACTAGCGGTGAGGGGGAGCAGTTCTTC; CDR3 protein: CASSRTSGEGEQFF
clone size: once; J gene: TRBJ1-4; V gene: TRBV5-4; D gene: TRBD1; CDR3 DNA: TGTGCCAGCAGCTTACCGGGACAGGGGGCCGAAAAACTGTTTTTT; CDR3 protein: CASSLPGQGAEKLFF
clone size: -; J gene: TRBJ2-7; V gene: TRBV6-1; D gene: TRBD2; CDR3 DNA: TGTGCCAGCAGTGAAGCGGCGGGAGCTACCTACGAGCAGTACTTC; CDR3 protein: CASSEAAGATYEQYF
clone size: -; J gene: TRBJ1-4; V gene: TRBV12-2; D gene: -; CDR3 DNA: TGTGCAAGTCGCTTAGCCTACAGGGGGGGGACTAATGAAAAACTGTTTTTT; CDR3 protein: CASRLAYRGGTNEKLFF
clone size: -; J gene: TRBJ2-3; V gene: TRBV5-1; D gene: -; CDR3 DNA: TGCGCCAGCGGGGGGTCTAGCACAGATACGCAGTATTTT; CDR3 protein: CASGGSSTDTQYF
clone size: -; J gene: TRBJ1-4; V gene: TRBV19; D gene: TRBD1; CDR3 DNA: TGTGCCAGTAGTATAGGAGCCGGGACAGGGACAAATGAAAAACTGTTTTTT; CDR3 protein: CASSIGAGTGTNEKLFF
clone size: once; J gene: TRBJ2-5; V gene: TRBV5-4; D gene: TRBD2; CDR3 DNA: TGTGCCAGCAGCACGGGACTAGCGGGAGGGCCCGGGGAGACCCAGTACTTC; CDR3 protein: CASSTGLAGGPGETQYF
clone size: -; J gene: TRBJ1-2; V gene: TRBV11-2; D gene: -; CDR3 DNA: TGTGCCAGCAGCCATACGGGACAAGGGGACTATGGCTACACCTTC; CDR3 protein: CASSHTGQGDYGYTF
clone size: -; J gene: TRBJ2-1; V gene: TRBV7-6; D gene: -; CDR3 DNA: TGTGCCAGCAGCTCCGCACCGGGGAGCTCCTACAATGAGCAGTTCTTC; CDR3 protein: CASSSAPGSSYNEQFF
clone size: -; J gene: TRBJ2-5; V gene: TRBV14; D gene: TRBD2; CDR3 DNA: TGTGCCAGCAGCCAAGATCTCGGACTAGCGGGAGTTACCCAGTACTTC; CDR3 protein: CASSQDLGLAGVTQYF
clone size: -; J gene: TRBJ2-1; V gene: TRBV9; D gene: TRBD2; CDR3 DNA: TGTGCCAGCAGCGTAGGACTAGCGGGGGTCAATGAGCAGTTCTTC; CDR3 protein: CASSVGLAGVNEQFF
clone size: once; J gene: TRBJ2-7; V gene: TRBV6-4; D gene: -; CDR3 DNA: TGTGCCAGCAGTGACTCGGGCCAGTCTCACGAGCAGTACTTC; CDR3 protein: CASSDSGQSHEQYF
clone size: -; J gene: TRBJ2-1; V gene: TRBV6-5; D gene: TRBD2; CDR3 DNA: TGTGCCAGCAGTTACTCAACTAGCGGCTTATACAATGAGCAGTTCTTC; CDR3 protein: CASSYSTSGLYNEQFF
clone size: -; J gene: TRBJ1-2; V gene: TRBV4-1; D gene: -; CDR3 DNA: TGCGCCAGCAGCCAAGACGAAACAGGGCGGTATGGCTACACCTTC; CDR3 protein: CASSQDETGRYGYTF
clone size: -; J gene: TRBJ2-7; V gene: TRBV7-9; D gene: -; CDR3 DNA: TGTGCCAGCAGCTTCGCAGGCGCGGGCGAGCAGTACTTC; CDR3 protein: CASSFAGAGEQYF
clone size: -; J gene: TRBJ1-1; V gene: TRBV29-1; D gene: TRBD1; CDR3 DNA: TGCAGCGTGGCGACAGGGGGGAACACTGAAGCTTTCTTT; CDR3 protein: CSVATGGNTEAFF
clone size: -; J gene: TRBJ1-2; V gene: TRBV7-9; D gene: -; CDR3 DNA: TGTGCCAGCGATTGGGGGGACGATACCTATGGCTACACCTTC; CDR3 protein: CASDWGDDTYGYTF
clone size: -; J gene: TRBJ2-3; V gene: TRBV5-1; D gene: TRBD1; CDR3 DNA: TGCGCCAGCAGCTCGGGACAGGGCACAGATACGCAGTATTTT; CDR3 protein: CASSSGQGTDTQYF
clone size: -; J gene: TRBJ2-7; V gene: TRBV7-9; D gene: -; CDR3 DNA: TGTGCCAGCAGCTTAGGAGGGATTAAGGACAGTTACAGCTCCTACGAGCAGTACTTC; CDR3 protein: CASSLGGIKDSYSSYEQYF
clone size: medium-sized; J gene: TRBJ2-2; V gene: TRBV29-1; D gene: -; CDR3 DNA: TGCAGCGCCCAGAACAGTAACACCGGGGAGCTGTTTTTT; CDR3 protein: CSAQNSNTGELFF
clone size: -; J gene: TRBJ1-2; V gene: TRBV30; D gene: -; CDR3 DNA: TGTGCCTGGAGTGTACAGGGCCCTAACTATGGCTACACCTTC; CDR3 protein: CAWSVQGPNYGYTF
clone size: -; J gene: TRBJ2-5; V gene: TRBV5-8; D gene: -; CDR3 DNA: TGTGCCAGCAGCAGAGCGGGACAACAAGAGACCCAGTACTTC; CDR3 protein: CASSRAGQQETQYF
clone size: -; J gene: TRBJ2-1; V gene: TRBV30; D gene: -; CDR3 DNA: TGTGCCTGGAATACGGGTCCGGGGGAGCAGTTCTTC; CDR3 protein: CAWNTGPGEQFF
clone size: few; J gene: TRBJ2-1; V gene: TRBV30; D gene: TRBD2; CDR3 DNA: TGTGCCTGGAGTGCAGCGGGGGACAATGAGCAGTTCTTC; CDR3 protein: CAWSAAGDNEQFF
clone size: -; J gene: TRBJ1-3; V gene: TRBV27; D gene: -; CDR3 DNA: TGTGCCAGCAGTATGACAAATGGAAACACCATATATTTT; CDR3 protein: CASSMTNGNTIYF
clone size: -; J gene: TRBJ2-1; V gene: TRBV11-3; D gene: -; CDR3 DNA: TGTGCCAGCAGCTCCCTCTACAATGAGCAGTTCTTC; CDR3 protein: CASSSLYNEQFF
clone size: -; J gene: TRBJ2-2; V gene: TRBV5-4; D gene: -; CDR3 DNA: TGTGCCAGCAGCGTGGACCTGTCAGACACCGGGGAGCTGTTTTTT; CDR3 protein: CASSVDLSDTGELFF
clone size: -; J gene: TRBJ2-3; V gene: TRBV2; D gene: -; CDR3 DNA: TGTGCCAGCAGTGAAGGAGTAGGGGGGGGGCGTCGGACAGATACGCAGTATTTT; CDR3 protein: CASSEGVGGGRRTDTQYF
clone size: -; J gene: TRBJ2-2; V gene: TRBV7-2; D gene: -; CDR3 DNA: TGTGCCAGCAGCTTAGGGGCAGACACCGGGGAGCTGTTTTTT; CDR3 protein: CASSLGADTGELFF
clone size: -; J gene: TRBJ2-7; V gene: TRBV19; D gene: -; CDR3 DNA: TGTGCCAGTAGAGCTAGTCCGATTTCTCACGAGCAGTACTTC; CDR3 protein: CASRASPISHEQYF
clone size: -; J gene: TRBJ2-6; V gene: TRBV25-1; D gene: TRBD1; CDR3 DNA: TGTGCCAGCAGTGTCGGACAGGTTCTTGGTGGGGCCAACGTCCTGACTTTC; CDR3 protein: CASSVGQVLGGANVLTF
clone size: -; J gene: TRBJ1-2; V gene: TRBV2; D gene: -; CDR3 DNA: TGTGCCAGCGGGCTCAGAGACGGCTACACCTTC; CDR3 protein: CASGLRDGYTF
clone size: -; J gene: TRBJ1-6; V gene: TRBV10-2; D gene: -; CDR3 DNA: TGCGCCAGCAGTGTTACCAGGGGTTCGGTTTCACCCCTCCACTTT; CDR3 protein: CASSVTRGSVSPLHF
clone size: -; J gene: TRBJ2-7; V gene: TRBV13; D gene: TRBD2; CDR3 DNA: TGTGCCAGCAGCCGTACTAGCGGGAGATCCTACGAGCAGTACTTC; CDR3 protein: CASSRTSGRSYEQYF
clone size: -; J gene: TRBJ2-3; V gene: TRBV5-1; D gene: TRBD1; CDR3 DNA: TGCGCCAGCAGCTCGGACAGGGTAACAGATACGCAGTATTTT; CDR3 protein: CASSSDRVTDTQYF
clone size: -; J gene: TRBJ1-1; V gene: TRBV5-1; D gene: TRBD1; CDR3 DNA: TGCGCCAGCAGCTTGGCCAACAGGGGCCAGTACACTGAAGCTTTCTTT; CDR3 protein: CASSLANRGQYTEAFF
clone size: -; J gene: TRBJ1-2; V gene: TRBV7-2; D gene: -; CDR3 DNA: TGTGCCAGCAGCCCAGCGCGGCGGGACCTTGGCTACACCTTC; CDR3 protein: CASSPARRDLGYTF
clone size: -; J gene: TRBJ1-1; V gene: TRBV25-1; D gene: -; CDR3 DNA: TGTGCCAGCAGTGTGTACAGGGAAACTGAAGCTTTCTTT; CDR3 protein: CASSVYRETEAFF
clone size: -; J gene: TRBJ2-5; V gene: TRBV5-1; D gene: -; CDR3 DNA: TGCGCCAGCAGCTTGCTACAGACACCAGAAGAGACCCAGTACTTC; CDR3 protein: CASSLLQTPEETQYF
clone size: -; J gene: TRBJ2-1; V gene: TRBV13; D gene: TRBD2; CDR3 DNA: TGTGCCGGGGGCGCGGGAGGGTCCTACAATGAGCAGTTCTTC; CDR3 protein: CAGGAGGSYNEQFF
clone size: -; J gene: TRBJ2-7; V gene: TRBV6-5; D gene: TRBD2; CDR3 DNA: TGTGCCAGCAGTCCACTAGCGGGAGACCTCTACGAGCAGTACTTC; CDR3 protein: CASSPLAGDLYEQYF
clone size: -; J gene: TRBJ1-4; V gene: TRBV5-1; D gene: -; CDR3 DNA: TGCGCCAGCGCCGAAGGGGGGGCTAATGAAAAACTGTTTTTT; CDR3 protein: CASAEGGANEKLFF
clone size: -; J gene: TRBJ1-2; V gene: TRBV10-3; D gene: TRBD1; CDR3 DNA: TGTGCCGTTACAGGGGTTGGCTATGGCTACACCTTC; CDR3 protein: CAVTGVGYGYTF
clone size: -; J gene: TRBJ2-2; V gene: TRBV2; D gene: -; CDR3 DNA: TGTGCCAGCAGTGAAGCAGGGGGACCCGGGTCCGGGGAGCTGTTTTTT; CDR3 protein: CASSEAGGPGSGELFF
clone size: -; J gene: TRBJ1-6; V gene: TRBV5-1; D gene: -; CDR3 DNA: TGCGCCAGCAGCTTGGGGACAGCTCTCTTTTCACCCCTCCACTTT; CDR3 protein: CASSLGTALFSPLHF
clone size: -; J gene: TRBJ2-7; V gene: TRBV6-5; D gene: TRBD1; CDR3 DNA: TGTGCCAGCAGTACCAGGGGGCACGAGCAGTACTTC; CDR3 protein: CASSTRGHEQYF
clone size: -; J gene: TRBJ2-7; V gene: TRBV27; D gene: TRBD1; CDR3 DNA: TGTGCCAGCAGTTTAAACAGGGGGTCCTACGAGCAGTACTTC; CDR3 protein: CASSLNRGSYEQYF
clone size: -; J gene: TRBJ1-6; V gene: TRBV5-1; D gene: -; CDR3 DNA: TGCGCCAGCAGCTTGGGTGGCTCACCCCTCCACTTT; CDR3 protein: CASSLGGSPLHF
clone size: -; J gene: TRBJ1-2; V gene: TRBV30; D gene: -; CDR3 DNA: TGTGCCTGGAGTGTATTGCTTTCCCAGGGCCTCTTCTTC; CDR3 protein: CAWSVLLSQGLFF
clone size: -; J gene: TRBJ2-7; V gene: TRBV6-5; D gene: TRBD1; CDR3 DNA: TGTGCCAGCAGTCCTAGGGACAGGGGGTTGTACGAGCAGTACTTC; CDR3 protein: CASSPRDRGLYEQYF
clone size: -; J gene: TRBJ1-4; V gene: TRBV5-1; D gene: -; CDR3 DNA: TGCGCCAGCAGCTTGGCAGGGCGGTGGGAAAAACTGTTTTTT; CDR3 protein: CASSLAGRWEKLFF